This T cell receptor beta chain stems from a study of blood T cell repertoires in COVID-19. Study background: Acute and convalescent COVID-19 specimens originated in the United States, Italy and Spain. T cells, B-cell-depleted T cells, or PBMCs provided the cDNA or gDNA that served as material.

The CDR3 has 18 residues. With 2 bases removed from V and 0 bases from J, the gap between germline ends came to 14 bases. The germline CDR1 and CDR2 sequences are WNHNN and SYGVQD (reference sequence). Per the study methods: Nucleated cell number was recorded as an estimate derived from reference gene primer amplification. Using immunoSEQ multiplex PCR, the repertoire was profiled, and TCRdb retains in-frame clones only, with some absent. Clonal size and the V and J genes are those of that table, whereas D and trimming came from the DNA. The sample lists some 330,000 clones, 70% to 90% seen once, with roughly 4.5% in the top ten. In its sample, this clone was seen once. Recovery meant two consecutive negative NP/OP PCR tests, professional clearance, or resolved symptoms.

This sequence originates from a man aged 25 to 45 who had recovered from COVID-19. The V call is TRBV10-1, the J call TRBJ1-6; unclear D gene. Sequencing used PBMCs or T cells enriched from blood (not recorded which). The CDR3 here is CASSEPYSTSSYNSPLHF. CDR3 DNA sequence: TGCGCCAGCAGTGAGCCTTACTCCACGAGCTCCTATAATTCACCCCTCCACTTT.